A selection of T cell receptor beta chains follows, all from one sample in a study of cytomegalovirus exposure and HLA in healthy donors. The protocol was immunoSEQ multiplex PCR, while the TCRdb copy is restricted to in-frame clones and leaves out a portion. This table holds 100,000 to 150,000 clones, about 90% found once. Material for sequencing was PBMCs. The receptor source for this set is a man aged 25-45 years in good health and CMV-seronegative. Each CDR3 is given with its conserved first and last residue. Fields, in order: CDR3 length, J gene, clone size, V gene, D gene, CDR3 protein, CDR3 DNA. A D gene is named only where the DNA matches it firmly. The size field is filled for only some rows; it gives once, few, many or a size class.

>15|TRBJ1-4|-|TRBV7-2|-
CASSPLPRGNEKLFF
TGTGCCAGCAGCCCCTTGCCGCGGGGAAATGAAAAACTGTTTTTT
>12|TRBJ1-5|-|TRBV29-1|-
CSARVGNQPQHF
TGCAGCGCCCGGGTTGGCAATCAGCCCCAGCATTTT
>17|TRBJ2-7|-|TRBV10-1|-
CASSEGAGTLGPSEQYF
TGCGCCAGCAGTGAGGGGGCCGGGACACTTGGGCCCAGCGAGCAGTACTTC
>15|TRBJ2-7|-|TRBV10-3|TRBD1
CAISESDRGPNEQYF
TGTGCCATCAGTGAGTCGGACAGGGGGCCCAACGAGCAGTACTTC
>14|TRBJ1-1|-|TRBV18|-
CASSPTEGFTEAFF
TGTGCCAGCTCGCCGACGGAGGGGTTCACTGAAGCTTTCTTT
>14|TRBJ2-7|-|TRBV14|-
CASSQDTGSHEQYF
TGTGCCAGCAGCCAAGATACAGGCAGCCACGAGCAGTACTTC
>13|TRBJ2-7|-|TRBV10-2|-
CASRVRGSYEQYF
TGCGCCAGCAGGGTGAGGGGGTCCTACGAGCAGTACTTC
>14|TRBJ1-1|-|TRBV5-1|-
CASSLVQGNTEAFF
TGCGCCAGCAGCTTGGTTCAGGGGAACACTGAAGCTTTCTTT
>13|TRBJ1-1|-|TRBV6-5|TRBD1
CASTRTGGTEAFF
TGTGCCAGCACCCGGACAGGGGGCACTGAAGCTTTCTTT
>14|TRBJ2-3|-|TRBV9|TRBD2
CASRPSGSTDTQYF
TGTGCCAGCAGACCTAGCGGAAGCACAGATACGCAGTATTTT
>14|TRBJ1-1|-|TRBV19|-
CASSIRWEGTEAFF
TGTGCCAGTAGTATTAGGTGGGAGGGCACTGAAGCTTTCTTT
>16|TRBJ1-1|-|TRBV5-4|TRBD1
CASTGQPRRGNTEAFF
TGTGCCAGCACGGGACAGCCCCGAAGGGGGAACACTGAAGCTTTCTTT
>14|TRBJ2-2|-|TRBV7-9|-
CASSWADSTGELFF
TGTGCCAGCAGCTGGGCGGACTCCACCGGGGAGCTGTTTTTT
>16|TRBJ2-5|-|TRBV7-6|TRBD1
CASSYSPGQGEETQYF
TGTGCCAGCAGCTATAGTCCGGGACAGGGTGAGGAGACCCAGTACTTC
>13|TRBJ2-7|-|TRBV5-1|-
CASSLVSQYEQYF
TGCGCCAGCAGCTTGGTGTCCCAATACGAGCAGTACTTC
>15|TRBJ2-7|-|TRBV7-6|-
CASSLGPGASYEQYF
TGTGCCAGCAGCTTAGGCCCAGGGGCATCCTACGAGCAGTACTTC
>14|TRBJ2-7|-|TRBV9|TRBD2
CASSLRDYTYEQYF
TGTGCCAGCAGCCTCCGGGACTACACCTACGAGCAGTACTTC
>16|TRBJ1-6|-|TRBV9|-
CASSANLRGWNSPLHF
TGTGCCAGCAGCGCAAACCTCAGGGGTTGGAATTCACCCCTCCACTTT
>15|TRBJ2-1|-|TRBV6-6|-
CASSILGRSYNEQFF
TGTGCCAGCAGTATTCTTGGGAGGTCCTACAATGAGCAGTTCTTC
>13|TRBJ1-1|once|TRBV19|-
CASSIEEGTEAFF
TGTGCCAGTAGTATAGAGGAGGGCACTGAAGCTTTCTTT
>11|TRBJ1-2|-|TRBV5-6|-
CASSSLYGYTF
TGTGCCAGCAGCTCTCTATATGGCTACACCTTC
>16|TRBJ2-1|-|TRBV5-1|TRBD2
CASSTWTSGGYNEQFF
TGCGCCAGCAGCACCTGGACTAGCGGGGGCTACAATGAGCAGTTCTTC
>15|TRBJ1-2|once|TRBV6-5|TRBD1
CASSPGGTAKYGYTF
TGTGCCAGCAGTCCTGGAGGGACAGCAAAATATGGCTACACCTTC
>13|TRBJ2-2|-|TRBV7-9|-
CASSLVGREELFF
TGTGCCAGCAGCTTAGTAGGCAGGGAGGAGCTGTTTTTT
>16|TRBJ2-2|few|TRBV5-1|-
CASSLALVFQTGELFF
TGCGCCAGCAGCTTGGCACTAGTCTTCCAAACCGGGGAGCTGTTTTTT
>15|TRBJ1-1|-|TRBV27|TRBD1
CASSFDPDRATEAFF
TGTGCCAGCAGTTTCGACCCCGACAGGGCCACTGAAGCTTTCTTT
>13|TRBJ1-2|once|TRBV7-2|-
CASSPGFGYGYTF
TGTGCCAGCAGCCCGGGTTTTGGCTATGGCTACACCTTC
>15|TRBJ1-6|-|TRBV7-2|TRBD1
CASSSRGQGSSPLHF
TGTGCCAGCAGCTCGAGGGGACAGGGGAGTTCACCCCTCCACTTT
>15|TRBJ2-2|-|TRBV4-1|-
CASSHGPEDTGELFF
TGCGCCAGCAGCCACGGCCCGGAGGACACCGGGGAGCTGTTTTTT
>16|TRBJ2-5|-|TRBV4-1|TRBD2
CASSQEAGGIQETQYF
TGCGCCAGCAGCCAAGAGGCCGGGGGGATTCAAGAGACCCAGTACTTC
>16|TRBJ1-5|-|TRBV2|TRBD1
CASSARQGISNQPQHF
TGTGCCAGCAGTGCACGACAGGGGATTAGCAATCAGCCCCAGCATTTT
>15|TRBJ1-2|-|TRBV14|-
CASSQAGSPPTGYTF
TGTGCCAGCAGCCAAGCCGGTAGTCCCCCCACTGGCTACACCTTC
>16|TRBJ1-5|-|TRBV11-2|TRBD1
CASSLVGRGVGQPQHF
TGTGCCAGCAGCTTAGTGGGCAGGGGGGTAGGTCAGCCCCAGCATTTT
>14|TRBJ2-3|-|TRBV5-6|-
CASSLRDRGNTQYF
TGTGCCAGCAGCCTCCGGGACCGGGGGAATACGCAGTATTTT
>15|TRBJ2-1|-|TRBV10-1|TRBD2
CASSDLSGGYNEQFF
TGCGCCAGCAGTGATTTGTCGGGGGGTTACAATGAGCAGTTCTTC
>15|TRBJ1-4|-|TRBV7-8|-
CASSLDGSYNEKLFF
TGTGCCAGCAGCTTAGATGGCAGTTATAATGAAAAACTGTTTTTT
>17|TRBJ1-4|-|TRBV5-1|TRBD1
CASSTTGTGSEGEKLFF
TGCGCCAGCAGCACAACCGGGACAGGGTCAGAGGGAGAAAAACTGTTTTTT
>17|TRBJ2-3|-|TRBV5-4|TRBD1
CASSLLTGGLLTDTQYF
TGTGCCAGCAGCTTATTAACAGGGGGCCTCCTCACAGATACGCAGTATTTT
>14|TRBJ1-6|-|TRBV7-8|TRBD1
CASSYDRGNSPLHF
TGTGCCAGCAGCTACGACAGGGGTAACTCACCCCTCCACTTT
>14|TRBJ2-3|-|TRBV29-1|-
CSVEFVTFPNTQYF
TGCAGCGTTGAATTCGTGACTTTCCCTAATACGCAGTATTTT
>13|TRBJ1-1|once|TRBV27|-
CASSNGVNTEAFF
TGTGCCAGCAGTAACGGGGTGAACACTGAAGCTTTCTTT
>15|TRBJ2-2|-|TRBV5-1|TRBD1
CASSLNRGRTGELFF
TGCGCCAGCAGCTTGAACAGGGGCCGGACCGGGGAGCTGTTTTTT
>13|TRBJ2-3|-|TRBV28|-
CASSLQGPDTQYF
TGTGCCAGCAGTTTACAGGGGCCAGATACGCAGTATTTT
>14|TRBJ2-3|-|TRBV25-1|-
CASSPWTGTDTQYF
TGTGCCAGCAGTCCCTGGACTGGCACAGATACGCAGTATTTT
>11|TRBJ1-2|-|TRBV20-1|-
CSAIWGGGYTF
TGCAGTGCTATTTGGGGGGGTGGCTACACCTTC
>14|TRBJ1-6|-|TRBV14|-
CASSAEFYNSPLHF
TGTGCCAGCAGCGCGGAATTCTATAATTCACCCCTCCACTTT
>12|TRBJ2-7|-|TRBV18|-
CASSPGSHEQYF
TGTGCCAGCTCACCAGGGAGCCACGAGCAGTACTTC
>14|TRBJ1-1|-|TRBV5-6|-
CASSLRWRNTEAFF
TGTGCCAGCAGCTTGAGATGGAGGAACACTGAAGCTTTCTTT
>16|TRBJ2-3|-|TRBV5-1|-
CASSVMPGGPTDTQYF
TGCGCCAGCAGCGTAATGCCCGGGGGACCCACAGATACGCAGTATTTT
>15|TRBJ2-5|-|TRBV6-1|-
CASSEGPNIRETQYF
TGTGCCAGCAGTGAGGGCCCCAACATCCGAGAGACCCAGTACTTC
>15|TRBJ2-5|-|TRBV7-9|TRBD2
CASSSRGGFQETQYF
TGTGCCAGCAGCTCCCGGGGGGGCTTTCAAGAGACCCAGTACTTC
>20|TRBJ1-1|-|TRBV2|TRBD1
CASSEALLRDREVMNTEAFF
TGTGCCAGCAGTGAAGCTCTCCTGAGGGACAGGGAGGTAATGAACACTGAAGCTTTCTTT
>16|TRBJ2-1|-|TRBV4-1|-
CASSQVGDTSYNEQFF
TGCGCCAGCAGCCAAGTTGGGGACACCTCTTACAATGAGCAGTTCTTC
>16|TRBJ2-1|once|TRBV19|-
CASSIDQGNLGNEQFF
TGTGCCAGTAGTATCGACCAGGGTAACCTGGGGAATGAGCAGTTCTTC
>15|TRBJ1-1|-|TRBV27|-
CASSLRQSMNTEAFF
TGTGCCAGCAGTTTGCGACAGTCCATGAACACTGAAGCTTTCTTT